The T cell receptor beta chain described here comes from a study of OX40 agonist ivuxolimab in advanced cancers. Method: immunoSEQ multiplex PCR; TCRdb's copy keeps in-frame clones and lacks some. The table includes 80,000 to 85,000 clones, 80% to 90% detected once. The CDR3 extends over 15 amino acids. Trimming removed 0 bases from V and 5 bases from J, with 15 bases in between. The germline gives CDR1 SGDLS, CDR2 YYNGEE. The starting material was CD4+ or CD8+ T cells sorted from blood, obtained in a trial of the OX40 agonist ivuxolimab. The chain recombines TRBV9 with TRBJ2-7; D may be TRBD2 (5 bases). The source of this sequence is an adult with an advanced solid tumor such as melanoma, head and neck, liver or kidney cancer. CDR3 in DNA: TGTGCCAGCAGCGTAGCCCCGGGGTGGACCGACGAGCAGTACTTC. This gives the protein CASSVAPGWTDEQYF. The variable domain in full, completed from reference TRBV9 and TRBJ2-7, reads DSGVTQTPKHLITATGQRVTLRCSPRSGDLSVYWYQQSLDQGLQFLIQYYNGEERAKGNILERFSAQQFPDLHSELNLSSLELGDSALYFCASSVAPGWTDEQYFGPGTRLTVT.